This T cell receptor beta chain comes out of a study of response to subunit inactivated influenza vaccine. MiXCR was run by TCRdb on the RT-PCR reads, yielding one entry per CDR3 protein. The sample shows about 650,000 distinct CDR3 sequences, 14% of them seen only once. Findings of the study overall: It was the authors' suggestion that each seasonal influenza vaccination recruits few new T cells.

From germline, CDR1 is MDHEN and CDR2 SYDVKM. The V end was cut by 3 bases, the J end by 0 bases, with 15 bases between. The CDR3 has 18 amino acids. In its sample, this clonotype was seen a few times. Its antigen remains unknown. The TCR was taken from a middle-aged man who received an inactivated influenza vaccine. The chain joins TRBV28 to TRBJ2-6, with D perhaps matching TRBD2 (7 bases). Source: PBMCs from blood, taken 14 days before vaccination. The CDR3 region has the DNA TGTGCCAGCAGTTTGGGGGGGGCTTTTCTCTCTGGGGCCAACGTCCTGACTTTC. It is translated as CASSLGGAFLSGANVLTF.